Listed below are T cell receptor beta chains from one sample, sequenced in a study of T cell clones after liver transplantation. Profiling relied on immunoSEQ multiplex PCR, and the TCRdb table lists in-frame clones only, not all of them. Of 70,000 to 80,000 clones in the sample, more than 90% were seen once. Specimen: CD4+ T cells from blood, collected before liver transplant. The receptors were sampled from a human donor who received a liver transplant. Each CDR3 is given with its conserved first and last residue. Each record gives: V gene, J gene, clone size, D gene, CDR3 protein, CDR3 DNA. The D gene is left open where the match is weak. Clone size, where shown, is once, few, many, or a class for clones that have expanded.

TRBV27	TRBJ1-2	-	-	CASSWGGGAYGYTF	TGTGCCAGCAGTTGGGGCGGAGGGGCCTATGGCTACACCTTC
TRBV11-2	TRBJ2-3	-	-	CASSSWTSTTDTQYF	TGTGCCAGCAGCTCCTGGACTTCCACCACAGATACGCAGTATTTT
TRBV5-1	TRBJ1-1	-	TRBD1	CASSPQGGNTEAFF	TGCGCCAGCAGCCCACAGGGGGGAAACACTGAAGCTTTCTTT
TRBV2	TRBJ2-4	-	TRBD1	CASSPNRDRGNIQYF	TGTGCCAGCAGTCCAAACCGGGACAGGGGAAACATTCAGTACTTC
TRBV5-1	TRBJ2-5	-	-	CASSPPGTIKETQYF	TGCGCCAGCAGCCCCCCCGGGACAATTAAAGAGACCCAGTACTTC
TRBV4-1	TRBJ2-6	-	-	CASSQPISGANVLTF	TGCGCCAGCAGCCAACCGATCTCTGGGGCCAACGTCCTGACTTTC
TRBV6-1	TRBJ2-1	-	-	CASKFRTGENNEQFF	TGTGCCAGCAAGTTTCGGACCGGGGAAAACAATGAGCAGTTCTTC
TRBV5-6	TRBJ2-1	-	TRBD2	CASSSGAGSDEQFF	TGTGCCAGCAGCTCGGGAGCGGGAAGCGATGAGCAGTTCTTC
TRBV5-4	TRBJ1-3	-	-	CASSPTPGIFVGNTIYF	TGTGCCAGCAGCCCCACACCAGGGATTTTCGTCGGAAACACCATATATTTT
TRBV10-2	TRBJ1-2	-	-	CASSADRLPYGYTF	TGCGCCAGCAGTGCGGACCGCCTCCCCTATGGCTACACCTTC
TRBV2	TRBJ1-2	-	-	CASSERGVGGYTF	TGTGCCAGCAGTGAAAGGGGGGTAGGAGGCTACACCTTC
TRBV4-1	TRBJ1-2	-	TRBD1	CASSPLDRPHGYTF	TGCGCCAGCAGCCCGTTGGACAGGCCCCATGGCTACACCTTC
TRBV11-2	TRBJ2-1	-	TRBD1	CASRPQGNEQFF	TGTGCCAGCAGACCACAGGGGAATGAGCAGTTCTTC
TRBV14	TRBJ1-2	-	-	CASSTGTPFGYTF	TGTGCCAGCAGTACAGGGACCCCCTTTGGCTACACCTTC
TRBV4-1	TRBJ2-7	-	TRBD1	CASSPVDVGQGYEQYF	TGCGCCAGCAGCCCCGTCGATGTCGGACAGGGCTACGAGCAGTACTTC
TRBV7-9	TRBJ2-5	-	-	CASSIRDQETQYF	TGTGCCAGCAGCATCCGGGACCAAGAGACCCAGTACTTC
TRBV19	TRBJ2-7	once	-	CASSIRGGQEDEQYF	TGTGCCAGTAGTATTCGGGGGGGACAGGAGGACGAGCAGTACTTC
TRBV30	TRBJ2-5	-	TRBD1	CAWRTGGAETQYF	TGTGCCTGGAGAACAGGGGGCGCAGAGACCCAGTACTTC
TRBV7-9	TRBJ1-4	-	TRBD1	CASSRTGLYEKLFF	TGTGCCAGCAGCCGGACAGGGCTGTATGAAAAACTGTTTTTT
TRBV7-7	TRBJ2-1	-	-	CASSLGHGVNNEQFF	TGTGCCAGCAGCTTAGGACACGGAGTCAACAATGAGCAGTTCTTC
TRBV10-3	TRBJ2-3	-	TRBD2	CAISESSGRAGDTQYF	TGTGCCATCAGTGAGTCGAGCGGGAGGGCCGGAGATACGCAGTATTTT
TRBV6-1	TRBJ2-2	-	TRBD2	CASSEAGVGELFF	TGTGCCAGCAGTGAGGCGGGGGTCGGGGAGCTGTTTTTT
TRBV2	TRBJ1-4	few	-	CASSEGAVANEKLFF	TGTGCCAGCAGTGAGGGGGCCGTGGCTAATGAAAAACTGTTTTTT